The 6 T cell receptor beta chains given below trace back to one sample, sequenced in a study of cytomegalovirus exposure and HLA in healthy donors. Repertoires were generated with immunoSEQ multiplex PCR, while TCRdb's copy carries only in-frame clones and drops some. The sample lists roughly 150,000 clones, 95% to 96% occurring once. Material: PBMCs. These receptors all stem from a woman between 18 and 30 years old in good health and CMV-seronegative.

The gene calls are TRBV29-1 and TRBJ2-7; TRBD1 might be the D (6 bases). The V end was cut by 4 bases, the J end by 3 bases, with 13 bases between. The CDR3 contains 13 residues. The germline CDR1 and CDR2 sequences are SQVTM and ANQGSEA. CDR3 nucleotide sequence: TGCAGCGTTGCGCAGGGGTCGGACTACGAGCAGTACTTC. Its protein is CSVAQGSDYEQYF.

This sequence joins TRBV5-4 and TRBJ1-1, with 7 positions matching TRBD1. The germline CDR1 and CDR2 sequences are SGHNT and YYREEE (reference sequence). The CDR3 contains 14 residues. Trimming took 2 bases from V and 0 from J; bases not matched to a gene: 1. The chain's CDR3 is CASSFRGLNTEAFF. DNA of the CDR3: TGTGCCAGCAGCTTTAGGGGGCTGAACACTGAAGCTTTCTTT.

The chain carries TRBV7-9 and TRBJ1-2; TRBD1 might be the D (6 bases). This CDR3 spans 15 amino acids. CDR1 and CDR2 (germline): SEHNR, FQNEAQ (reference sequence). V lost 5 bases and J 2 bases, leaving 15 bases between the germline ends. The CDR3 here is CASSTSTGGNYGYTF. CDR3 nucleotide sequence: TGTGCCAGCAGCACGTCGACAGGTGGGAACTATGGCTACACCTTC. The full variable domain, rest sourced from reference TRBV7-9 and TRBJ1-2, is DTGVSQNPRHKITKRGQNVTFRCDPISEHNRLYWYRQTLGQGPEFLTYFQNEAQLEKSRLLSDRFSAERPKGSFSTLEIQRTEQGDSAMYLCASSTSTGGNYGYTFGSGTRLTVV.

The chain has TRBV4-1 and TRBJ1-1; D call uncertain. The CDR3 has 15 residues. V was pared by 1 base and J by 3 bases, with 12 bases between. CDR1 is MGHRA, CDR2 YSYEKL, per germline. The chain's CDR3 is CASSQAERADTEAFF. The CDR3 nucleotides are TGCGCCAGCAGCCAAGCTGAGAGAGCGGACACTGAAGCTTTCTTT.

The chain is built from TRBV5-1 and TRBJ2-5; D gene uncertain. Per germline, CDR1 SGHRS and CDR2 YFSETQ. The CDR3 runs to 12 residues. V dropped 9 bases and J dropped 0 bases, with 9 bases sitting between them. The CDR3 coding sequence is TGCGCCAACCCTCGGGACCAAGAGACCCAGTACTTC. The encoded protein is CANPRDQETQYF.

The chain links TRBV16 to TRBJ2-7; D is undetermined. The CDR3 contains 15 residues. Looked up from germline, CDR1 is KGHSY and CDR2 is FQNENV. The V and J ends lost 0 bases and 6 bases respectively, with 15 bases between them. CDR3 in amino acids: CASSQSDRFPTEQYF. In DNA form, the CDR3 reads TGTGCCAGCAGCCAATCAGATCGTTTCCCTACCGAGCAGTACTTC.